The T cell receptor beta chain under discussion was sequenced for a study of T cells expressing NK-cell markers. Study-level information: Source material for TCR beta repertoires consisted of sorted CD3+CD56+NKG2C+, CD3+CD56+NKG2C- and CD3+CD56-NKG2C+ T cells.

TCRdb reanalyzed the 5' RACE reads and collapses them to one entry per CDR3 protein, without DNA. The sample data list about 160,000 distinct CDR3 sequences. The origin of this receptor is a man aged 18-69 years in good health. The specimen sequenced was blood T cells: a sorted CD56 or NKG2C T cell subset, CD4+ or CD8+ T cells, or bulk PBMC T cells (not recorded which).

CDR3 region: CASSQLYGTDFSNTEAFF. The chain recombines TRBV16 with TRBJ1-1; TCRdb's D call, TRBD1, is unchecked because there is no DNA. Germline CDR1 reads KGHSY; CDR2 reads FQNENV. The CDR3 consists of 18 residues.